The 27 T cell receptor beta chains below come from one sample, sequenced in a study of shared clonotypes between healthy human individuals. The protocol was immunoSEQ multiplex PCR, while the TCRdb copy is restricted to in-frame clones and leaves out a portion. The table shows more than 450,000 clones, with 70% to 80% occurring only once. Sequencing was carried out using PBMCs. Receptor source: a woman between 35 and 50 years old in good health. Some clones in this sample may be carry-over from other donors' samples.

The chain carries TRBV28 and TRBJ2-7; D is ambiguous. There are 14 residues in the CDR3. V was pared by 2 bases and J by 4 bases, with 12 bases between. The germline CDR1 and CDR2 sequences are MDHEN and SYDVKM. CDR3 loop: CASSLVFADYEQYF. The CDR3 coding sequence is TGTGCCAGCAGTTTAGTTTTCGCTGATTACGAGCAGTACTTC.

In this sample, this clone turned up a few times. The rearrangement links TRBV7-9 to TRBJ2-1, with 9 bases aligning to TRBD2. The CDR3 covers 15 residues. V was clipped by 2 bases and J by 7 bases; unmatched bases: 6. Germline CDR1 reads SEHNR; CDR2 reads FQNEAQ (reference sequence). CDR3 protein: CASSLFAGGPNEQFF. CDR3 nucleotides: TGTGCCAGCAGCTTATTTGCGGGAGGGCCGAATGAGCAGTTCTTC.

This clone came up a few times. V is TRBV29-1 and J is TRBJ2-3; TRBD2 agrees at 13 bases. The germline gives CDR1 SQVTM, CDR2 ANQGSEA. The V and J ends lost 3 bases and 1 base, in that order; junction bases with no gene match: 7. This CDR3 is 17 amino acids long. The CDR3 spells CSVEGGLAGLGTDTQYF. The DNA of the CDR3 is TGCAGCGTTGAGGGGGGACTAGCGGGATTGGGCACAGATACGCAGTATTTT.

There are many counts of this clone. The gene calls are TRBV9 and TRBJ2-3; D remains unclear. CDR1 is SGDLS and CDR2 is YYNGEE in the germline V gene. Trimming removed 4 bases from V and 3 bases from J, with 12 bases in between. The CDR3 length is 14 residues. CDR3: CASSPALLTDTQYF. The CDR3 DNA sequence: TGTGCCAGCAGCCCCGCCCTCCTAACAGATACGCAGTATTTT.

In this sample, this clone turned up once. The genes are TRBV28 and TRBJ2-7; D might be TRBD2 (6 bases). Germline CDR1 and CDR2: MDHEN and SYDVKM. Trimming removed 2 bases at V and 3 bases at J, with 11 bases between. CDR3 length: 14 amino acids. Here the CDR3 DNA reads TGTGCCAGCAGTTTAGTGGCGGGACGCTACGAGCAGTACTTC. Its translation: CASSLVAGRYEQYF.

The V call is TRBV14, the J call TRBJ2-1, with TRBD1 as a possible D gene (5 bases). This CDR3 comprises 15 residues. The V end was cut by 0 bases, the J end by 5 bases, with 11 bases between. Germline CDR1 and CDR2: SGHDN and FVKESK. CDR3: CASSQEGAHHNEQFF. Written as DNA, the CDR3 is TGTGCCAGCAGCCAAGAAGGGGCCCACCACAATGAGCAGTTCTTC.

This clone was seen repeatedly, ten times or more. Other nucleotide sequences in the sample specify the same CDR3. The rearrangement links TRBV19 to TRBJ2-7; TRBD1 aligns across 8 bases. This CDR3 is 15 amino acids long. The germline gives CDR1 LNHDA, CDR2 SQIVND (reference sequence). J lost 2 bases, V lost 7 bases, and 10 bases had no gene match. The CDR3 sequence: CASNQGTGGPYEQYF. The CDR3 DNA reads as TGTGCCAGTAACCAGGGGACAGGAGGACCCTACGAGCAGTACTTC.

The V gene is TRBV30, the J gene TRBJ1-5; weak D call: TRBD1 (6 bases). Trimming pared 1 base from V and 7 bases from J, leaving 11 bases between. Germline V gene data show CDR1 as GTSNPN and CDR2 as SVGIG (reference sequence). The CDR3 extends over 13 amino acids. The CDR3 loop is CAWSATGTQPQHF. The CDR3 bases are TGTGCCTGGAGTGCCACAGGGACCCAGCCCCAGCATTTT.

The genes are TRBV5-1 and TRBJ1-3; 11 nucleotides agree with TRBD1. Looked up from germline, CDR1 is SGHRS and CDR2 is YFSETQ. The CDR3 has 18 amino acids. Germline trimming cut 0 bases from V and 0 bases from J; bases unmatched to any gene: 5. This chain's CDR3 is CASSLGGQGALSGNTIYF. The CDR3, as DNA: TGCGCCAGCAGCTTGGGAGGACAGGGGGCCCTCTCTGGAAACACCATATATTTT.

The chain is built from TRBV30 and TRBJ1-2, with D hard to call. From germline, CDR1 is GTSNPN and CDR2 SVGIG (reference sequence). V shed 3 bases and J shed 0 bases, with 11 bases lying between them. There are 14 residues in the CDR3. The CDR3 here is CAWSRGSSNYGYTF. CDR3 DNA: TGTGCCTGGAGCCGTGGATCGTCTAACTATGGCTACACCTTC.

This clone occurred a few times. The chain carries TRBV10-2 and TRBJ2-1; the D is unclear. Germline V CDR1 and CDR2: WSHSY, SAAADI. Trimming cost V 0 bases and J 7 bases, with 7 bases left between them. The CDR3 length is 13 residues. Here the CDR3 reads CASSESWSNEQFF. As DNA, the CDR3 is TGCGCCAGCAGTGAGTCGTGGTCAAATGAGCAGTTCTTC.

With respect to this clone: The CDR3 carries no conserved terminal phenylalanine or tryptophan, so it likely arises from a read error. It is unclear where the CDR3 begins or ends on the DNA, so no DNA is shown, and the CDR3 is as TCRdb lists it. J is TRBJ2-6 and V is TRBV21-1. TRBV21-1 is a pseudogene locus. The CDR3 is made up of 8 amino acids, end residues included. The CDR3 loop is CASSKPSQ.

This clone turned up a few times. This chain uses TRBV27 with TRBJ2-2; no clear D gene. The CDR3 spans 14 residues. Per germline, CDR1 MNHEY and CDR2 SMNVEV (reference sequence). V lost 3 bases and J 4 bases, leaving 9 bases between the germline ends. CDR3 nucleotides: TGTGCCAGCAGTTTGGAACCGGCCACCGGGGAGCTGTTTTTT. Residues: CASSLEPATGELFF.

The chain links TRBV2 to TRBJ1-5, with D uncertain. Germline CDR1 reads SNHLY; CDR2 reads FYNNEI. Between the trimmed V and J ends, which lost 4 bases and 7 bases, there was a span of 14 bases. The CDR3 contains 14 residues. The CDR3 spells CASSVRQVEQPQHF. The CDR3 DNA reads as TGTGCCAGCAGTGTGAGGCAGGTTGAACAGCCCCAGCATTTT.

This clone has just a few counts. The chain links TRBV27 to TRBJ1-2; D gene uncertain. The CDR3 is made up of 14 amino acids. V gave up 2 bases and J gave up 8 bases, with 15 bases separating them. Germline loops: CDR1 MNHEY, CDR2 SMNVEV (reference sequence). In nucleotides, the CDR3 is TGTGCCAGCAGTTTAGGACGGCGGGGAGGAGGCTACACCTTC. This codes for CASSLGRRGGGYTF.

Here the CDR3 DNA reads TGTGCCACGCGGAGGGGTAGCGGGACCGAGCAGTACTTC. Protein product: CATRRGSGTEQYF. The chain recombines TRBV6-5 with TRBJ2-7; 8 bases are a match to TRBD2. The CDR3 totals 13 residues. Germline CDR1 and CDR2: MNHEY and SVGAGI. The V gene end was trimmed by 10 bases and the J gene end by 6 bases; junction bases not matched to a gene: 11.

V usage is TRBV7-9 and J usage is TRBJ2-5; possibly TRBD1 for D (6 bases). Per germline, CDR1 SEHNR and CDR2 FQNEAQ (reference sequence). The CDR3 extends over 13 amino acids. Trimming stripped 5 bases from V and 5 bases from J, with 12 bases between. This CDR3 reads CASSPTGWETQYF. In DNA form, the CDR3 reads TGTGCCAGCAGCCCCACAGGGTGGGAGACCCAGTACTTC.

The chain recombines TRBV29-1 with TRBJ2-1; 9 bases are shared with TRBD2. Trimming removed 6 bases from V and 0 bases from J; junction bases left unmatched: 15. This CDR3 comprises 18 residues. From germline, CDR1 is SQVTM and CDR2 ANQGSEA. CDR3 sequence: CSVTGSGSFISSYNEQFF. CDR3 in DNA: TGCAGCGTCACGGGTAGCGGGAGTTTTATAAGCTCCTACAATGAGCAGTTCTTC.

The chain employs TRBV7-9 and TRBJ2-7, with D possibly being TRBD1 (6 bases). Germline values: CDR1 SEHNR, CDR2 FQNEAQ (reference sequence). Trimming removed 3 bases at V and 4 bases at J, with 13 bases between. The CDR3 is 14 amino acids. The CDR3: CASSFTGFEYEQYF. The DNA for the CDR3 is TGTGCCAGCAGCTTTACAGGGTTTGAGTACGAGCAGTACTTC.

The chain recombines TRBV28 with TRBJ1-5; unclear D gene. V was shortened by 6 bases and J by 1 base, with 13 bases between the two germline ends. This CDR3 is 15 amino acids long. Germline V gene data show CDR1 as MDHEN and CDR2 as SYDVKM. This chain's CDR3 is CASRRTRASNQPQHF. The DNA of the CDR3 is TGTGCCAGCAGAAGAACACGAGCCAGCAATCAGCCCCAGCATTTT.

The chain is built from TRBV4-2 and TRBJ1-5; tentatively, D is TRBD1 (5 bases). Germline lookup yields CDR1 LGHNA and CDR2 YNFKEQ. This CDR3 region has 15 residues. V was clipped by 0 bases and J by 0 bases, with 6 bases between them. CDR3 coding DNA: TGTGCCAGCAGCCAAGATAGGGGTAGCAATCAGCCCCAGCATTTT. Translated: CASSQDRGSNQPQHF.

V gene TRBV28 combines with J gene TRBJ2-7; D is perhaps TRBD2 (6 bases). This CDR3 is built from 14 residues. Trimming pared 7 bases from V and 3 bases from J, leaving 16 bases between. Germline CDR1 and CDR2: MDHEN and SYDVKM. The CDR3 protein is CASTIQAGNYEQYF. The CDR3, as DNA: TGTGCCAGCACGATCCAAGCGGGTAACTACGAGCAGTACTTC.

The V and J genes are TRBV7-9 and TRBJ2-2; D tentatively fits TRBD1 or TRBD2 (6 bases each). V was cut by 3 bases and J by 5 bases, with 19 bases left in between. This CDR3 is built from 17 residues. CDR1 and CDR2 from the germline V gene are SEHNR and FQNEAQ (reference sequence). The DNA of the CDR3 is TGTGCCAGCAGCTTGGGGGCGAGGCGGGAACGAACCGGGGAGCTGTTTTTT. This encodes CASSLGARRERTGELFF.

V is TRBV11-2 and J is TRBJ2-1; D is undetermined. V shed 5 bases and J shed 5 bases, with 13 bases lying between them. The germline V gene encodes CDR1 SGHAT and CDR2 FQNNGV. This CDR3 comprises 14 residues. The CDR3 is CASSPLPENNEQFF. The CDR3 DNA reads TGTGCCAGCAGCCCCCTCCCTGAAAACAATGAGCAGTTCTTC. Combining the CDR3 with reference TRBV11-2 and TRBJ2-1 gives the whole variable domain EAGVAQSPRYKIIEKRQSVAFWCNPISGHATLYWYQQILGQGPKLLIQFQNNGVVDDSQLPKDRFSAERLKGVDSTLKIQPAKLEDSAVYLCASSPLPENNEQFFGPGTRLTVL.

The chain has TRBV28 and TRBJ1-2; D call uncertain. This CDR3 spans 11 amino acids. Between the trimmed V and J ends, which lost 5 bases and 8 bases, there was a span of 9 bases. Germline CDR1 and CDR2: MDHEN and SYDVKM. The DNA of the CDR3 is TGTGCCAGCAGTCGAGGGTTCGGCTACACCTTC. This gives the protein CASSRGFGYTF.

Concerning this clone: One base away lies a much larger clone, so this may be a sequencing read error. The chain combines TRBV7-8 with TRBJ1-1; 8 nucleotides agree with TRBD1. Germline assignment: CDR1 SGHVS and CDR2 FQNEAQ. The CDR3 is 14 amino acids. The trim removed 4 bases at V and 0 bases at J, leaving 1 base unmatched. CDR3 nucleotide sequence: TGTGCCAGCAGCTCGGGACAGGTGAACACTGAAGCTTTCTTT. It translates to CASSSGQVNTEAFF. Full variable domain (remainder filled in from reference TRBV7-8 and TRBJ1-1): GAGVSQSPRYKVAKRGQDVALRCDPISGHVSLFWYQQALGQGPEFLTYFQNEAQLDKSGLPSDRFFAERPEGSVSTLKIQRTQQEDSAVYLCASSSGQVNTEAFFGQGTRLTVV.

The CDR3 loop reads CAWSPLRPGQGAGEKLFF. As DNA, the CDR3 is TGTGCCTGGAGTCCCCTGCGCCCGGGACAGGGGGCGGGTGAAAAACTGTTTTTT. This chain connects TRBV30 to TRBJ1-4; 12 nucleotides match TRBD1. Per germline, CDR1 GTSNPN and CDR2 SVGIG (reference sequence). Trimming at V came to 2 bases and at J to 7 bases, leaving 14 bases not matched to a gene. This CDR3 region has 18 residues. Full variable domain (outside the CDR3, taken from reference TRBV30 and TRBJ1-4): SQTIHQWPATLVQPVGSPLSLECTVEGTSNPNLYWYRQAAGRGLQLLFYSVGIGQISSEVPQNLSASRPQDRQFILSSKKLLLSDSGFYLCAWSPLRPGQGAGEKLFFGSGTQLSVL.